This TCR beta chain was found in a study of blood T cell repertoires in COVID-19. As for the study in general: T cells, B-cell-depleted T cells, or PBMCs provided the cDNA or gDNA that served as material.

Germline CDR1 reads SNHLY; CDR2 reads FYNNEI. The CDR3 spans 14 residues. The V gene lost 5 bases and the J gene lost 0 bases, with 7 bases spanning the gap. TCRdb's table, derived via immunoSEQ multiplex PCR, lists solely in-frame clones and lacks some. The top ten hold 15% to 20% of the sample, which has 90,000 to 100,000 clones, about 88% seen once. This TCR was sampled from a woman in her sixties or seventies with acute or convalescent COVID-19. The sample was peripheral blood. This chain joins TRBV2 and TRBJ1-4; D is unresolved. In nucleotides, the CDR3 is TGTGCCAGCAGTCGACACGCAACTAATGAAAAACTGTTTTTT. This sequence encodes CASSRHATNEKLFF.